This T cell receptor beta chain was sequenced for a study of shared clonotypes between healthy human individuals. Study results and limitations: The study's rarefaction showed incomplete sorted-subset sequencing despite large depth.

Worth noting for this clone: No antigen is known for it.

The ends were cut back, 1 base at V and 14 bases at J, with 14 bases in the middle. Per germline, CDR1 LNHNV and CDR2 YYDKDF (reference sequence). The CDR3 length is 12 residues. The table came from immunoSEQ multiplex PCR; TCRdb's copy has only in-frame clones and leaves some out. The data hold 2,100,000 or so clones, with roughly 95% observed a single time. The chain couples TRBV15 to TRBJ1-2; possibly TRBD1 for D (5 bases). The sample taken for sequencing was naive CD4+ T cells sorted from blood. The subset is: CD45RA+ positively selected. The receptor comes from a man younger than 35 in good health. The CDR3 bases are TGTGCCACCAGCAGAGTGTGGACAAGGGTTACCTTC. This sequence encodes CATSRVWTRVTF.